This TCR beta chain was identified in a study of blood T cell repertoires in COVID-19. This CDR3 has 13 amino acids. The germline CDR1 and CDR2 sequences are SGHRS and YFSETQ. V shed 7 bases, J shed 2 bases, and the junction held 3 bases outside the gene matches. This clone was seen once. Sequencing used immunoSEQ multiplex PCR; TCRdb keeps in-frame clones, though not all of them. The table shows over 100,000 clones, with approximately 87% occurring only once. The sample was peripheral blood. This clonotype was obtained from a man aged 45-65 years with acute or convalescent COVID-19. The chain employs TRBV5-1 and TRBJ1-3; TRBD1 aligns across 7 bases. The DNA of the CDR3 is TGCGCCAGCTCCCAGGGGGCTGGAAACACCATATATTTT. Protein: CASSQGAGNTIYF.